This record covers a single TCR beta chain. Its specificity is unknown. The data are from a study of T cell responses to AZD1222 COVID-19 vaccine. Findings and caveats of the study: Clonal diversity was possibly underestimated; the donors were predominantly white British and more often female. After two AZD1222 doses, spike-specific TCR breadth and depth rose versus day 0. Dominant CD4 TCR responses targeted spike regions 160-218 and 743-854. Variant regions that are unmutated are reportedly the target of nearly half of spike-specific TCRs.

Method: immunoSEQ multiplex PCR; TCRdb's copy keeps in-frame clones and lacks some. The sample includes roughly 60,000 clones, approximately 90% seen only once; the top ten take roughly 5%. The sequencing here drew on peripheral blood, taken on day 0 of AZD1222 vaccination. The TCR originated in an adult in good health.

CDR3 in DNA: TGTGCCAGCAGCCACGGTCAACCCGGGACAGGACCGTATGGCTACACCTTC. This codes for CASSHGQPGTGPYGYTF. This chain connects TRBV14 to TRBJ1-2; 8 positions match TRBD1. Germline CDR1 and CDR2: SGHDN and FVKESK. The CDR3 is 17 residues long. With V trimmed by 3 bases and J by 5 bases, 14 bases remained unmatched.